These 2 T cell receptor beta chains were sequenced from one sample in a study of blood T cells in healthy people across ages. Combining a sample-barcoded 5' primer with a J-beta primer mix, a second PCR ran for roughly 7 to 11 cycles. A single record per CDR3 protein comes from TCRdb applying MiXCR to the 5' RACE reads. The sample shows hundreds of thousands of distinct CDR3 sequences, roughly 40% of them seen only once. The sequenced material came from blood. The receptors shown here come from a man younger than 35 in good health.

The CDR3 here is CASSSWRRAAESSYNEQFF. In DNA, the CDR3 is TGTGCCAGCAGTTCATGGCGTAGAGCCGCCGAGAGCTCCTACAATGAGCAGTTCTTC. The chain employs TRBV6-5 and TRBJ2-1, with D uncertain. Deletions cut 4 bases from V and 0 bases from J, with 22 bases between. From germline, CDR1 is MNHEY and CDR2 SVGAGI. This CDR3 contains 19 residues.

This clonotype appeared many times. The chain uses TRBV5-1 and TRBJ2-5; D possibly matches TRBD1 or TRBD2 (5 bases each). Trimming took 2 bases from V and 2 from J, leaving 10 bases between them. The germline V gene has CDR1 SGHRS and CDR2 YFSETQ. The CDR3 is 14 residues long. CDR3 residues: CASSFGTDQETQYF. For the CDR3, the DNA is TGCGCCAGCAGCTTTGGGACGGATCAAGAGACCCAGTACTTC.